This T cell receptor (beta chain) was captured in a study of CD8+ T cells in alopecia areata. After isolation, RNA underwent reverse transcription to generate cDNA as the sequencing template. The data were produced by immunoSEQ multiplex PCR, yet TCRdb's version contains in-frame clones alone and is incomplete. The sample consists of approximately 110,000 clones, 50% to 75% of them appearing once. With respect to this clone: Its antigen is still unknown.

The CDR3 runs 13 residues. The V and J ends lost 4 bases and 1 base respectively, with 5 bases between them. Germline loops: CDR1 LGHNA, CDR2 YNFKEQ. The treatment denotes: oral pan-JAK inhibitor, 5-10 mg twice daily. General study results and limits: Many of the expanded lesional clones endured in scalp and blood while on tofacitinib. Scalp samples also yield sequences from resident alphabeta T cells of normal skin.

This TCR derives from a human donor with alopecia areata. The source material was CD8+ T cells sorted from blood, sampled at week 24, from a patient treated with tofacitinib. The chain combines TRBV4-2 with TRBJ2-1, with unresolved D. The CDR3 sequence is CASSLQSYNEQFF. In nucleotides, the CDR3 is TGTGCCAGCAGCCTACAGTCCTACAATGAGCAGTTCTTC.